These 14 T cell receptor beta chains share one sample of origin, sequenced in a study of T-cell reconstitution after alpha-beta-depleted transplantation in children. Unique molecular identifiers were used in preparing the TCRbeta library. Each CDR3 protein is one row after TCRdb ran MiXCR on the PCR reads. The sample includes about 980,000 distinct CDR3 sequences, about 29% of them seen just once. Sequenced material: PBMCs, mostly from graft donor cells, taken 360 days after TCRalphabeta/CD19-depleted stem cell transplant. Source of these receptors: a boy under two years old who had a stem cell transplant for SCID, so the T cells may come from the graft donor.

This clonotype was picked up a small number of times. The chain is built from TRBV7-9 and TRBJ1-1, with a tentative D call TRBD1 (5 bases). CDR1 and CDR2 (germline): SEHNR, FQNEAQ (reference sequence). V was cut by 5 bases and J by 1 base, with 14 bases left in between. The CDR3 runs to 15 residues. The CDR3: CASSPRGAGNTEAFF. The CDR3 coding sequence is TGTGCCAGCAGCCCGCGGGGCGCGGGGAACACTGAAGCTTTCTTT.

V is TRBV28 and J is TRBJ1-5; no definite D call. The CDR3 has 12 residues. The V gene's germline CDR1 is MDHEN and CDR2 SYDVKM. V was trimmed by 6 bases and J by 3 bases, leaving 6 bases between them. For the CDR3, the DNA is TGTGCCAGCAGCTGGTTCAATCAGCCCCAGCATTTT. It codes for CASSWFNQPQHF.

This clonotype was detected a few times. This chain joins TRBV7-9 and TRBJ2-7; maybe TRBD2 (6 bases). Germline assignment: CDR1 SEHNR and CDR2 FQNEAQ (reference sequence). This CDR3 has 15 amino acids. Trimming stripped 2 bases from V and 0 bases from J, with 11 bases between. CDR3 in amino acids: CASSLPRRGSYEQYF. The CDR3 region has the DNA TGTGCCAGCAGCTTACCCCGGCGGGGCTCCTACGAGCAGTACTTC.

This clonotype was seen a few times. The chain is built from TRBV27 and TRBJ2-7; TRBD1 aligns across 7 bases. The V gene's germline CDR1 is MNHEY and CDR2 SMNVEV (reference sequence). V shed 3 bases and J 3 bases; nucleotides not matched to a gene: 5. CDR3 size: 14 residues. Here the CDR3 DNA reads TGTGCCAGCAGTTTTGAGACAGGGTACTACGAGCAGTACTTC. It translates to CASSFETGYYEQYF.

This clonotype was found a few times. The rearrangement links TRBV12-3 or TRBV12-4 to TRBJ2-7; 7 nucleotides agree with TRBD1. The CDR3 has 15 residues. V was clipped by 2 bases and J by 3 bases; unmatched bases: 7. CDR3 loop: CASSLSRDRNYEQYF. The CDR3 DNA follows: TGTGCCAGCAGTTTAAGCCGGGACAGAAACTACGAGCAGTACTTC.

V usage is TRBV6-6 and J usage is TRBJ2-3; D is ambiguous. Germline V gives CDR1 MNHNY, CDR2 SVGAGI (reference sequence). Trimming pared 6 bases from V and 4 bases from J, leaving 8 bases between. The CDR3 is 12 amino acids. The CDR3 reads CASSRNSDTQYF. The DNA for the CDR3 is TGTGCCAGCAGCCGAAATTCAGATACGCAGTATTTT.

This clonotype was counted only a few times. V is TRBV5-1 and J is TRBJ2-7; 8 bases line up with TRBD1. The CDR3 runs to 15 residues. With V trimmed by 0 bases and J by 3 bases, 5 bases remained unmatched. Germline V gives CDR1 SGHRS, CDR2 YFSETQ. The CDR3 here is CASSLVGDRFYEQYF. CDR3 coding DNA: TGCGCCAGCAGCTTGGTGGGGGACAGGTTCTACGAGCAGTACTTC.

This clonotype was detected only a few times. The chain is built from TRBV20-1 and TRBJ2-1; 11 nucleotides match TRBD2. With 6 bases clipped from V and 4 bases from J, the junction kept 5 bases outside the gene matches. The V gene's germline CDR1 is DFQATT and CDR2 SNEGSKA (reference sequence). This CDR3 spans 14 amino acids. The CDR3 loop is CSAPVAGGYNEQFF. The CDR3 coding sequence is TGCAGTGCCCCGGTAGCGGGGGGGTACAATGAGCAGTTCTTC.

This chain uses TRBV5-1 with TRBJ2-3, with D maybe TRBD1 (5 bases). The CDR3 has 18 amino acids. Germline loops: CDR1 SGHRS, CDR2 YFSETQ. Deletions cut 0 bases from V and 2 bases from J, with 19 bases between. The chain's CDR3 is CASSLEGISLGPTDTQYF. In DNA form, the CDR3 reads TGCGCCAGCAGCTTGGAGGGGATTAGCCTAGGGCCCACAGATACGCAGTATTTT. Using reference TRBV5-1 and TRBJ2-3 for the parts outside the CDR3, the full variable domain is KAGVTQTPRYLIKTRGQQVTLSCSPISGHRSVSWYQQTPGQGLQFLFEYFSETQRNKGNFPGRFSGRQFSNSRSEMNVSTLELGDSALYLCASSLEGISLGPTDTQYFGPGTRLTVL.

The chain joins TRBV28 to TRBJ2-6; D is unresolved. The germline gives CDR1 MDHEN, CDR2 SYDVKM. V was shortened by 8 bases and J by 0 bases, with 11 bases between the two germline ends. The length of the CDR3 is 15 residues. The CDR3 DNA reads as TGTGCCAGCCTACAAGGTGACTCTGGGGCCAACGTCCTGACTTTC. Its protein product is CASLQGDSGANVLTF.

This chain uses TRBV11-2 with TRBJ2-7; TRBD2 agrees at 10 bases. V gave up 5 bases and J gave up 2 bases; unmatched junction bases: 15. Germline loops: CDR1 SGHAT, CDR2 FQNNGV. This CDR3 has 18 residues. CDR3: CASSQLRRSGGATYEQYF. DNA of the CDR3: TGTGCCAGCAGCCAACTGCGAAGAAGCGGGGGGGCGACCTACGAGCAGTACTTC.

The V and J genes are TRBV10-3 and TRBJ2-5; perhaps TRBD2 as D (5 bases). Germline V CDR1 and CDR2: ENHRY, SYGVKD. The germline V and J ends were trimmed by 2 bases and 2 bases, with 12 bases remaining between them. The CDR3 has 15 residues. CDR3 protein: CAISELGVAQETQYF. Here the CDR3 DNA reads TGTGCCATCAGTGAGCTCGGGGTCGCGCAAGAGACCCAGTACTTC.

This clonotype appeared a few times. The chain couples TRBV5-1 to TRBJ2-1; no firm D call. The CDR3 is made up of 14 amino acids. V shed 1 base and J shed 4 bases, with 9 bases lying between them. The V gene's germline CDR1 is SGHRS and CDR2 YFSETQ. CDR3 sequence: CASSLSTRYNEQFF. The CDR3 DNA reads TGCGCCAGCAGCTTGTCCACAAGATACAATGAGCAGTTCTTC.

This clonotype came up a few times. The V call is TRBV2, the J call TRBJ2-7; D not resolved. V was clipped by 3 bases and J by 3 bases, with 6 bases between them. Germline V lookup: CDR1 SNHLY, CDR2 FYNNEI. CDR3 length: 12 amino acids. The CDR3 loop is CASSDVSYEQYF. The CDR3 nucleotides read TGTGCCAGCAGTGACGTGAGCTACGAGCAGTACTTC.